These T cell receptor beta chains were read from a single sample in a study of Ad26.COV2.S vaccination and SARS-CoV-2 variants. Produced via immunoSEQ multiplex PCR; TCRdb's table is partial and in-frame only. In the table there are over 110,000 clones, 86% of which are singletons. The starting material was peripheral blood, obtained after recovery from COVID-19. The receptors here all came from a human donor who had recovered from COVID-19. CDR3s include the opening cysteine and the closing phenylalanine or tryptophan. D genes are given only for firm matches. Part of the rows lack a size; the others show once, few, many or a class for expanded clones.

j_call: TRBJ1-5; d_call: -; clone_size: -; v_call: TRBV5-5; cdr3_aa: CASSPIGQLNQPQHF; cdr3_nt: TGTGCCAGCAGCCCGATTGGACAGCTCAATCAGCCCCAGCATTTT
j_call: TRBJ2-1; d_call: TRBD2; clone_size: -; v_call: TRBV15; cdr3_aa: CATKTSGAYNEQFF; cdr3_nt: TGTGCCACCAAGACTAGCGGGGCCTACAATGAGCAGTTCTTC
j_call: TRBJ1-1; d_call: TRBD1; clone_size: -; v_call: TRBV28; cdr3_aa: CASSSLPGQGRMNTEAFF; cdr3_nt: TGTGCCAGCAGTTCCCTCCCCGGACAGGGAAGGATGAACACTGAAGCTTTCTTT
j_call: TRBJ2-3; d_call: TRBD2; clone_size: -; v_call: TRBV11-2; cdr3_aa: CASSPLSGGSTDTQYF; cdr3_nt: TGTGCCAGCAGCCCCCTTAGCGGGGGCAGCACAGATACGCAGTATTTT
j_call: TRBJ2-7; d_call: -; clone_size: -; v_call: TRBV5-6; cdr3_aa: CASSLPDGYEQYF; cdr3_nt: TGTGCCAGCAGCTTGCCGGACGGCTACGAGCAGTACTTC
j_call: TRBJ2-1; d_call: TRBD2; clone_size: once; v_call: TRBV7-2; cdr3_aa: CASSLLAGSYNEQFF; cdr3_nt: TGTGCCAGCAGCCTACTAGCGGGGTCTTACAATGAGCAGTTCTTC
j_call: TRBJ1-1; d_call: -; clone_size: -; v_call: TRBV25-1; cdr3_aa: CASSANTEAFF; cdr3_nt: TGTGCCAGCAGTGCTAACACTGAAGCTTTCTTT
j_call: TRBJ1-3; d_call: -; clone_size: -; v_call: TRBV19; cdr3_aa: CASTDRPMFGNTIYF; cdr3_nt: TGTGCCAGTACCGACAGACCAATGTTTGGAAACACCATATATTTT
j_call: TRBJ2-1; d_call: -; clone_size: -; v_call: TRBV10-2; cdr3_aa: CASSDPVTDNEQFF; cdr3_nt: TGCGCCAGCAGTGACCCCGTGACCGACAATGAGCAGTTCTTC
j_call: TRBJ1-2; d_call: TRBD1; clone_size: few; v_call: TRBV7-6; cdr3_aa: CASSSQGVYGYTF; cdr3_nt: TGTGCCAGCAGCTCACAGGGGGTCTATGGCTACACCTTC
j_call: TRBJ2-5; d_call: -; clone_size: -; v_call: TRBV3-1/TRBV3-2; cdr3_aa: CASSQTEETQYF; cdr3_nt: TGTGCCAGCAGCCAAACTGAAGAGACCCAGTACTTC
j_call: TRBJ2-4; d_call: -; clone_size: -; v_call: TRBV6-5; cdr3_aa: CASKGPELGIQYF; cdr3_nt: TGTGCCAGCAAAGGGCCTGAGCTTGGCATTCAGTACTTC
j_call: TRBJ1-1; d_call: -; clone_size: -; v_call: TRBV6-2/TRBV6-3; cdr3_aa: CASSYLFRPQPNTEAFF; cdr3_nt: TGTGCCAGCAGTTACCTCTTCAGGCCCCAACCGAACACTGAAGCTTTCTTT
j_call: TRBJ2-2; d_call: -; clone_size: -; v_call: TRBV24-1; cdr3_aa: CAITGTGELFF; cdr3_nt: TGTGCCATCACAGGCACCGGGGAGCTGTTTTTT
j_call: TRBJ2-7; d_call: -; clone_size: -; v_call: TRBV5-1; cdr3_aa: CASSLTQGYEQYF; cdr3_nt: TGCGCCAGCAGCTTAACACAGGGTTACGAGCAGTACTTC
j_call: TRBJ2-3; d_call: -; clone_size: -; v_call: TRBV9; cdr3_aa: CASSTGHTDTQYF; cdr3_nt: TGTGCCAGCAGCACGGGGCACACAGATACGCAGTATTTT
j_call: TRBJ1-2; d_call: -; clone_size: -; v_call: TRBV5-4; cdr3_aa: CASSLALEGYGYTF; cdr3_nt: TGTGCCAGCAGCTTGGCCTTAGAAGGATATGGCTACACCTTC
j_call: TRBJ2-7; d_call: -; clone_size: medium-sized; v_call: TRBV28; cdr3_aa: CASSIPPYYEQYF; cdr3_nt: TGTGCCAGCAGTATTCCACCCTACTACGAGCAGTACTTC
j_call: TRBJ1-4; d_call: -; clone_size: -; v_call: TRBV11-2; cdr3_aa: CASTRDTTNEKLFF; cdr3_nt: TGTGCCAGCACGAGGGATACGACTAATGAAAAACTGTTTTTT
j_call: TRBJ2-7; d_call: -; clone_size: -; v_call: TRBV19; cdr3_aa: CARRGTPDSYEQYF; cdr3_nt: TGTGCCAGACGCGGGACACCTGACTCCTACGAGCAGTACTTC
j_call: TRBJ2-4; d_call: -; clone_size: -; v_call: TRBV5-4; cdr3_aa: CASSLDRTENIQYF; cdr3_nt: TGTGCCAGCAGCTTGGATCGGACAGAAAACATTCAGTACTTC
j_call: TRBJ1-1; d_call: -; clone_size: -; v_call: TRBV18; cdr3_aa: CASSSNSDSYTEAFF; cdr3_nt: TGTGCCAGCTCATCAAATTCGGACAGCTACACTGAAGCTTTCTTT
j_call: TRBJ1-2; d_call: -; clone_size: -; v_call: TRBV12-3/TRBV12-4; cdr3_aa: CASSPTENYGYTF; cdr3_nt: TGTGCCAGCAGTCCGACAGAAAACTATGGCTACACCTTC
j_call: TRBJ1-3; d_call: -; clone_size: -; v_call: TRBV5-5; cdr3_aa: CASSLASATQSSGNTIYF; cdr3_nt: TGTGCCAGCAGCTTGGCTTCAGCCACTCAGAGCTCTGGAAACACCATATATTTT
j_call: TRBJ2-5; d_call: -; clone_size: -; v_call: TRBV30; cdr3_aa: CAWSVLSYSNQETQYF; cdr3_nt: TGTGCCTGGAGTGTACTCTCTTACAGTAACCAAGAGACCCAGTACTTC
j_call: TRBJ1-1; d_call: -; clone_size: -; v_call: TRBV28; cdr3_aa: CASMTAWRTEAFF; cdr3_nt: TGTGCCAGCATGACGGCCTGGAGGACTGAAGCTTTCTTT
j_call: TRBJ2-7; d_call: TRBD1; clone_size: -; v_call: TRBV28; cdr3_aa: CASRGQLKVYEQYF; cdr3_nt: TGTGCCAGCAGGGGACAGCTAAAGGTTTACGAGCAGTACTTC
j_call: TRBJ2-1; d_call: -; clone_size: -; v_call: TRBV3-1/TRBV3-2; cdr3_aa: CASSQVPGLSGNEQFF; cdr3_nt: TGTGCCAGCAGCCAAGTCCCGGGACTCTCCGGCAATGAGCAGTTCTTC
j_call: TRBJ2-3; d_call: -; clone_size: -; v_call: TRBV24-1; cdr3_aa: CATSDLDSTDTQYF; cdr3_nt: TGTGCCACCAGTGATTTAGACTCCACAGATACGCAGTATTTT
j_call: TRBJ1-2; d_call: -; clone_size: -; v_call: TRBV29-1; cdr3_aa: CSGGKSDTRYGYTF; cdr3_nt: TGCAGCGGGGGAAAGTCCGACACTCGTTATGGCTACACCTTC
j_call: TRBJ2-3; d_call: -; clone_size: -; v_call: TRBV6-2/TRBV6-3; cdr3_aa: CASSRDVQGGTQYF; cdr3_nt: TGTGCCAGCAGTCGAGACGTACAGGGAGGTACGCAGTATTTT
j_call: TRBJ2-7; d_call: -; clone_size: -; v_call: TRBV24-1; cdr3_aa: CATSDLGNEQYF; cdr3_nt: TGTGCCACCAGTGATTTAGGTAACGAGCAGTACTTC
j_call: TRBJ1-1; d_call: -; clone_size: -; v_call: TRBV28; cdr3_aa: CASKFYTGSEAFF; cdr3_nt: TGTGCCAGCAAATTTTATACGGGGAGTGAAGCTTTCTTT
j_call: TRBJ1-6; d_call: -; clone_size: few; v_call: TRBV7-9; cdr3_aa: CASSSFDFNSPLHF; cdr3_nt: TGTGCCAGCAGCTCTTTCGACTTCAATTCACCCCTCCACTTT
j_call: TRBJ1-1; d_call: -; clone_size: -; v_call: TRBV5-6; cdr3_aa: CASSLLYGTLTEAFF; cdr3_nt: TGTGCCAGCAGCTTGTTATACGGGACCCTGACTGAAGCTTTCTTT
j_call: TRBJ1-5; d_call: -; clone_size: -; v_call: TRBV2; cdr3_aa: CASGLVDNQPQHF; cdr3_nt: TGTGCCAGCGGGCTGGTTGACAATCAGCCCCAGCATTTT
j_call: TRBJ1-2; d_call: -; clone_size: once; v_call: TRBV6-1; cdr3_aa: CASSEFWGNYGYTF; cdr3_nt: TGTGCCAGCAGTGAATTTTGGGGGAACTATGGCTACACCTTC
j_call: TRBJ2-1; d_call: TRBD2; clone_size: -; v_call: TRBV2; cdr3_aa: CASSDLGGVRDEQFF; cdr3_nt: TGTGCCAGCAGTGATCTGGGGGGGGTAAGGGATGAGCAGTTCTTC
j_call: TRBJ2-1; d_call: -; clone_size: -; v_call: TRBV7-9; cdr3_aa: CASSPEGFDEQFF; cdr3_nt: TGTGCCAGCAGCCCCGAGGGGTTCGATGAGCAGTTCTTC
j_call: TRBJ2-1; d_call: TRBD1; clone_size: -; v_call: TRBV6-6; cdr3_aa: CASSYGQGLKNEQFF; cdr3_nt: TGTGCCAGCAGTTACGGACAGGGTCTGAAAAATGAGCAGTTCTTC
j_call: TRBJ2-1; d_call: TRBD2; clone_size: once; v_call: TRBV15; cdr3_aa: CATSRGERLAELNEQFF; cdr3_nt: TGTGCCACCAGCAGAGGTGAAAGACTAGCGGAACTCAATGAGCAGTTCTTC
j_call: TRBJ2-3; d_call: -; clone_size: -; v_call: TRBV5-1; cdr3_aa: CASSLIGSTDTQYF; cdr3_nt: TGCGCCAGCAGCTTGATAGGCAGCACAGATACGCAGTATTTT
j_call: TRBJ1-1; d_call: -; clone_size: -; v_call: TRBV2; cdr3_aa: CASSESQGRGGTEAFF; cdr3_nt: TGTGCCAGCAGTGAAAGTCAGGGAAGAGGAGGGACTGAAGCTTTCTTT
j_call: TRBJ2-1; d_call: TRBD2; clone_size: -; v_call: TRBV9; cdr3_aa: CASSPWTSNNEQFF; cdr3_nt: TGTGCCAGCAGCCCGTGGACTAGTAACAATGAGCAGTTCTTC
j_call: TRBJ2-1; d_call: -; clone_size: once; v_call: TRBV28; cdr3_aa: CASSLRGAWFF; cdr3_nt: TGTGCCAGCAGTTTACGGGGCGCTTGGTTCTTC
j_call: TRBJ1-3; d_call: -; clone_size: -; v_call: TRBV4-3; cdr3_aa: CASSRQRVGGNTIYF; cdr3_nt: TGCGCCAGCAGCCGACAACGGGTGGGGGGAAACACCATATATTTT
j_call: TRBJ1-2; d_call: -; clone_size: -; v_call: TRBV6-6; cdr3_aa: CASRLGVQSSNYGYTF; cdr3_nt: TGTGCCAGCAGGCTCGGTGTACAGTCCTCAAACTATGGCTACACCTTC
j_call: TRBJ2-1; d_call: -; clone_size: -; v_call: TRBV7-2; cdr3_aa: CASSLHRRGGEQFF; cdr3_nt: TGTGCCAGCAGCTTACACCGACGTGGGGGTGAGCAGTTCTTC
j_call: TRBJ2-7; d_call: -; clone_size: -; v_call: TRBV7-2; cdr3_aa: CASSLRRDSYEQYF; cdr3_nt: TGTGCCAGCAGCTTAAGGCGGGACTCCTACGAGCAGTACTTC
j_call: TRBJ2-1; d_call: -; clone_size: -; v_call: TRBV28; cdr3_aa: CASSLQGGQRNEQFF; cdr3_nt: TGTGCCAGCAGTTTGCAGGGGGGCCAGCGTAATGAGCAGTTCTTC
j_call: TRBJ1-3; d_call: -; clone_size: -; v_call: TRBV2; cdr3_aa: CASGTASGNTIYF; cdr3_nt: TGTGCCAGCGGGACGGCATCTGGAAACACCATATATTTT
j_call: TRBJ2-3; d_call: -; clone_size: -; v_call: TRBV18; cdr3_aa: CASSKQWETDTQYF; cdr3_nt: TGTGCCAGCTCAAAACAGTGGGAGACAGATACGCAGTATTTT
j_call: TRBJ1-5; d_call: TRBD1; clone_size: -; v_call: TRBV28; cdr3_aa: CATYLDRGGNQPQHF; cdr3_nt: TGTGCCACCTACTTGGACAGGGGAGGCAATCAGCCCCAGCATTTT
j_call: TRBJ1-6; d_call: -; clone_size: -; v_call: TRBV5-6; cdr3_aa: CASSLMESSYNSPLHF; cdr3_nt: TGTGCCAGCAGCTTGATGGAGAGCTCCTATAATTCACCCCTCCACTTT
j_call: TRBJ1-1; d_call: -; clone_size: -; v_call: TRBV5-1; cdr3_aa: CASSPPSEGEVWTEAFF; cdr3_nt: TGCGCCAGCAGCCCCCCGTCAGAGGGCGAGGTTTGGACTGAAGCTTTCTTT
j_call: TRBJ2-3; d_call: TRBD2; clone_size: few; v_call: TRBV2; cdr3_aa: CASSQRTSGGTDTQYF; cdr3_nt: TGTGCCAGCAGTCAAAGGACTAGCGGGGGCACAGATACGCAGTATTTT
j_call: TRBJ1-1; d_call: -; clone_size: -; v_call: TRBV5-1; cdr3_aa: CASSWTENTEAFF; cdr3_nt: TGCGCCAGCAGCTGGACAGAAAACACTGAAGCTTTCTTT
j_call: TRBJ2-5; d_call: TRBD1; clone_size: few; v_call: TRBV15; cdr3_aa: CATSRGQGAPAETQYF; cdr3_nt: TGTGCCACCAGCAGGGGACAGGGGGCGCCTGCAGAGACCCAGTACTTC